Listed below are T cell receptor beta chains from one sample, sequenced in a study of blood T cell repertoires in COVID-19. Only in-frame clones appear in the TCRdb table, and some are missing; sequencing was by immunoSEQ multiplex PCR. The repertoire consists of a few hundred thousand clones, with 70% to 90% occurring once and the leading ten covering approximately 4.6%. Sample: PBMCs or T cells enriched from blood (not recorded which). Receptor source: a woman aged 40 to 55 with acute COVID-19. Both conserved end residues are part of each CDR3. A D gene is named only where the DNA matches it firmly. For some rows the clone size is stated as once, few or many, or as a class when expanded; others skip it.

d_call: -; j_call: TRBJ1-1; v_call: TRBV6-5; clone_size: -; cdr3_nt: TGTGCCAGCAGGGGCTGGCAGCCGAACACTGAAGCTTTCTTT; cdr3_aa: CASRGWQPNTEAFF
d_call: -; j_call: TRBJ1-2; v_call: TRBV7-9; clone_size: once; cdr3_nt: TGTGCCAGCAGCTTAGTCGGTAACTATGGCTACACCTTC; cdr3_aa: CASSLVGNYGYTF
d_call: TRBD1; j_call: TRBJ1-2; v_call: TRBV3-1/TRBV3-2; clone_size: -; cdr3_nt: TGTGCCAGCAGCCAAGATCGACAGGGGAAGATCTATGGCTACACCTTC; cdr3_aa: CASSQDRQGKIYGYTF
d_call: -; j_call: TRBJ2-1; v_call: TRBV2; clone_size: -; cdr3_nt: TGTGCCAGCAGTGAGGGGGCGGGACAGACCTACAATGAGCAGTTCTTC; cdr3_aa: CASSEGAGQTYNEQFF
d_call: -; j_call: TRBJ1-1; v_call: TRBV18; clone_size: -; cdr3_nt: TGTGCCAGCTCACCACGACGGGAGAACACTGAAGCTTTCTTT; cdr3_aa: CASSPRRENTEAFF
d_call: TRBD1; j_call: TRBJ2-5; v_call: TRBV5-8; clone_size: -; cdr3_nt: TGTGCCAGCAGCTCGGGCTACACCAGTGGACAGGCCAAGACCCAGTACTTC; cdr3_aa: CASSSGYTSGQAKTQYF
d_call: TRBD2; j_call: TRBJ2-3; v_call: TRBV10-3; clone_size: few; cdr3_nt: TGTGCCATCAGTGGGCGCCCGGGGGGTAGCGGGGGGTATTCTAGCACAGATACGCAGTATTTT; cdr3_aa: CAISGRPGGSGGYSSTDTQYF
d_call: TRBD2; j_call: TRBJ2-1; v_call: TRBV12-5; clone_size: -; cdr3_nt: TGTGCTAGTGGCCGGACTAGCGGGAGGGACAATGAGCAGTTCTTC; cdr3_aa: CASGRTSGRDNEQFF
d_call: TRBD2; j_call: TRBJ2-7; v_call: TRBV6-5; clone_size: -; cdr3_nt: TGTGCCAGCACTAGCGGGAGGGGCTTCGAGCAGTACTTC; cdr3_aa: CASTSGRGFEQYF
d_call: -; j_call: TRBJ2-2; v_call: TRBV6-2/TRBV6-3; clone_size: -; cdr3_nt: TGTGCCAGCAGCCGGGACTTCACCGGGGAGCTGTTTTTT; cdr3_aa: CASSRDFTGELFF
d_call: -; j_call: TRBJ2-1; v_call: TRBV4-3; clone_size: once; cdr3_nt: TGCGCCAGCAGCCAGGGGCGAAGGGATGAGCAGTTCTTC; cdr3_aa: CASSQGRRDEQFF
d_call: -; j_call: TRBJ2-3; v_call: TRBV6-4; clone_size: -; cdr3_nt: TGTGCCAGCAGTGTAACAGCCAGCACAGATACGCAGTATTTT; cdr3_aa: CASSVTASTDTQYF
d_call: -; j_call: TRBJ2-7; v_call: TRBV11-2; clone_size: -; cdr3_nt: TGTGCCAGCAGCTCTCTGACAGGTCAGGGTGAGCAGTACTTC; cdr3_aa: CASSSLTGQGEQYF
d_call: TRBD1; j_call: TRBJ2-1; v_call: TRBV7-3; clone_size: few; cdr3_nt: TGTGCCAGCAGCTTCGACAGGGTGTACGGTGAGCAGTTCTTC; cdr3_aa: CASSFDRVYGEQFF
d_call: TRBD2; j_call: TRBJ2-1; v_call: TRBV3-1/TRBV3-2; clone_size: -; cdr3_nt: TGTGCCAGCAGCCCCAGGGCTAGCGGGAGTTACAATGAGCAGTTCTTC; cdr3_aa: CASSPRASGSYNEQFF
d_call: TRBD2; j_call: TRBJ2-2; v_call: TRBV10-3; clone_size: -; cdr3_nt: TGTGCCATCAGGCTCGGGACTACGGCATCTGGGGAGCTGTTTTTT; cdr3_aa: CAIRLGTTASGELFF
d_call: -; j_call: TRBJ1-1; v_call: TRBV4-3; clone_size: -; cdr3_nt: TGCGCCAGCAGCCAAGGGGGGCTGTGGACTGAAGCTTTCTTT; cdr3_aa: CASSQGGLWTEAFF
d_call: TRBD1; j_call: TRBJ2-5; v_call: TRBV5-1; clone_size: -; cdr3_nt: TGCGCCAGCAGCACAGGGGGCCGGGGGGCTAGGAAAGAGACCCAGTACTTC; cdr3_aa: CASSTGGRGARKETQYF
d_call: -; j_call: TRBJ1-1; v_call: TRBV12-5; clone_size: few; cdr3_nt: TGTGCTAGTGGTGCAGACAAGAACACTGAAGCTTTCTTT; cdr3_aa: CASGADKNTEAFF
d_call: -; j_call: TRBJ2-7; v_call: TRBV21-1; clone_size: -; cdr3_nt: TGTGCCAGCAACAGCGTTAATGGAGGGACTAGCGGGGAGCTTTACTACGAGCAGTACTTC; cdr3_aa: CASNSVNGGTSGELYYEQYF
d_call: TRBD1; j_call: TRBJ1-2; v_call: TRBV3-1/TRBV3-2; clone_size: -; cdr3_nt: TGTGCCAGCAGCCAAGGTATCAGGGGGCAAGGTTACACCTTC; cdr3_aa: CASSQGIRGQGYTF
d_call: TRBD2; j_call: TRBJ2-3; v_call: TRBV4-2; clone_size: -; cdr3_nt: TGTGCCAGCAGCCTTATCGGGCTAGCGGGGCTTAGCACAGATACGCAGTATTTT; cdr3_aa: CASSLIGLAGLSTDTQYF
d_call: TRBD1; j_call: TRBJ1-2; v_call: TRBV19; clone_size: -; cdr3_nt: TGTGCCAGTAGTCCCCTTGGGACAGGGATCCGTGGCTACACCTTC; cdr3_aa: CASSPLGTGIRGYTF
d_call: TRBD1; j_call: TRBJ2-7; v_call: TRBV2; clone_size: -; cdr3_nt: TGTGCCAGCAGCCAAAGAGGGGGCAGAACCTCCTACGAGCAGTACTTC; cdr3_aa: CASSQRGGRTSYEQYF
d_call: TRBD2; j_call: TRBJ2-7; v_call: TRBV5-6; clone_size: -; cdr3_nt: TGTGCCAGCAGCCCTGAGGTGGGGACTAGCGTAACCTACGAGCAGTACTTC; cdr3_aa: CASSPEVGTSVTYEQYF
d_call: -; j_call: TRBJ1-5; v_call: TRBV19; clone_size: few; cdr3_nt: TGTGCCAGTACCCCGGACGACAGACGCAATCAGCCCCAGCATTTT; cdr3_aa: CASTPDDRRNQPQHF
d_call: -; j_call: TRBJ1-2; v_call: TRBV9; clone_size: -; cdr3_nt: TGTGCCAGCAGCCCGACAAATTACTATGGCTACACCTTC; cdr3_aa: CASSPTNYYGYTF
d_call: TRBD1; j_call: TRBJ2-7; v_call: TRBV7-9; clone_size: -; cdr3_nt: TGTGCCACTCCAGGGGACAGGTCCTACGAGCAGTACTTC; cdr3_aa: CATPGDRSYEQYF
d_call: TRBD2; j_call: TRBJ2-2; v_call: TRBV12-5; clone_size: -; cdr3_nt: TGTGCTAGTGGTTTGTCGGGCGGGGGGGCCGCCGGGGAGCTGTTTTTT; cdr3_aa: CASGLSGGGAAGELFF
d_call: TRBD1; j_call: TRBJ1-1; v_call: TRBV28; clone_size: few; cdr3_nt: TGTGCCAGCAGTTTAAGGGACAGGGGTCTTATCACTGAAGCTTTCTTT; cdr3_aa: CASSLRDRGLITEAFF
d_call: -; j_call: TRBJ1-5; v_call: TRBV14; clone_size: -; cdr3_nt: TGTGCCAGCAGCCAAGATTGGCGGGGTTCAATCAATCAGCCCCAGCATTTT; cdr3_aa: CASSQDWRGSINQPQHF
d_call: TRBD2; j_call: TRBJ2-3; v_call: TRBV27; clone_size: -; cdr3_nt: TGTGCCAGCAGCCCCGGGACTAGCGCAACGCAGTATTTT; cdr3_aa: CASSPGTSATQYF
d_call: -; j_call: TRBJ1-4; v_call: TRBV28; clone_size: -; cdr3_nt: TGTGCCAGCAGTGGGAGGACGGGAACTAATGAAAAACTGTTTTTT; cdr3_aa: CASSGRTGTNEKLFF
d_call: TRBD2; j_call: TRBJ2-7; v_call: TRBV3-1/TRBV3-2; clone_size: -; cdr3_nt: TGTGCCAGCAGCTTCCGGGACTACTACGAGCAGTACTTC; cdr3_aa: CASSFRDYYEQYF
d_call: -; j_call: TRBJ2-5; v_call: TRBV5-1; clone_size: -; cdr3_nt: TGCGCCAGCAGCGGCCCACAAGAGACCCAGTACTTC; cdr3_aa: CASSGPQETQYF
d_call: TRBD1; j_call: TRBJ1-2; v_call: TRBV7-9; clone_size: once; cdr3_nt: TGTGCCAGCAGAGGGACAGGCTATGGCTACACCTTC; cdr3_aa: CASRGTGYGYTF
d_call: TRBD1; j_call: TRBJ1-3; v_call: TRBV6-5; clone_size: -; cdr3_nt: TGTGCCAGCGGGTCGACAGGGTTCTCAGGAAACACCATATATTTT; cdr3_aa: CASGSTGFSGNTIYF
d_call: -; j_call: TRBJ1-2; v_call: TRBV7-9; clone_size: few; cdr3_nt: TGTGCCAGCAGCCAAGGGGGTACACACGGCTACACCTTC; cdr3_aa: CASSQGGTHGYTF
d_call: -; j_call: TRBJ1-1; v_call: TRBV10-3; clone_size: once; cdr3_nt: TGTGCCATCAGTGACCCTCTTGGCGGGGCGCGGACTGAAGCTTTCTTT; cdr3_aa: CAISDPLGGARTEAFF
d_call: TRBD2; j_call: TRBJ2-1; v_call: TRBV9; clone_size: -; cdr3_nt: TGTGCCAGCAGCGTAATTAGCGGGGGGATGGAAAATGAGCAGTTCTTC; cdr3_aa: CASSVISGGMENEQFF
d_call: TRBD2; j_call: TRBJ2-2; v_call: TRBV4-2; clone_size: -; cdr3_nt: TGTGCCAGCAGCCAAACTAGCGCCTACACCGGGGAGCTGTTTTTT; cdr3_aa: CASSQTSAYTGELFF
d_call: -; j_call: TRBJ1-4; v_call: TRBV5-1; clone_size: -; cdr3_nt: TGCGCCAGCAGCTTGGCCAGTCAGAGTCTCGGGAAACTGTTTTTT; cdr3_aa: CASSLASQSLGKLFF
d_call: TRBD1; j_call: TRBJ1-1; v_call: TRBV7-2; clone_size: -; cdr3_nt: TGTGCCAGCAGCTTAGCTGGGACAGGGGTGAACACTGAAGCTTTCTTT; cdr3_aa: CASSLAGTGVNTEAFF
d_call: -; j_call: TRBJ2-1; v_call: TRBV5-1; clone_size: few; cdr3_nt: TGCGCCAGCAGCTTGGAAGGGGGGGCCTATAATGAGCAGTTCTTC; cdr3_aa: CASSLEGGAYNEQFF
d_call: TRBD1; j_call: TRBJ1-5; v_call: TRBV7-9; clone_size: -; cdr3_nt: TGTGCCAGCAGCTTTGGACTAGGGACAGGACTCAATCAGCCCCAGCATTTT; cdr3_aa: CASSFGLGTGLNQPQHF
d_call: -; j_call: TRBJ1-5; v_call: TRBV28; clone_size: -; cdr3_nt: TGTGCCAGCAGGCCCTGGGGGGTCGGCTTGAATCAGCCCCAGCATTTT; cdr3_aa: CASRPWGVGLNQPQHF
d_call: TRBD1; j_call: TRBJ2-1; v_call: TRBV11-2; clone_size: -; cdr3_nt: TGTGCCAGCAGCTTGGCCGGGACAGGGGTATCGAATGAGCAGTTCTTC; cdr3_aa: CASSLAGTGVSNEQFF
d_call: -; j_call: TRBJ2-1; v_call: TRBV18; clone_size: -; cdr3_nt: TGTGCCAGCTCACCCAGGCGGTTAGCAGCAAGGGGCAATGAGCAGTTCTTC; cdr3_aa: CASSPRRLAARGNEQFF
d_call: -; j_call: TRBJ1-1; v_call: TRBV10-3; clone_size: -; cdr3_nt: TGTGCCATCAGTGGGACAGCCATGAACACTGAAGCTTTCTTT; cdr3_aa: CAISGTAMNTEAFF
d_call: -; j_call: TRBJ2-7; v_call: TRBV7-9; clone_size: -; cdr3_nt: TGTGCCAGCAGCCCCGGGTTCCCCTACGAGCAGTACTTC; cdr3_aa: CASSPGFPYEQYF
d_call: TRBD2; j_call: TRBJ2-1; v_call: TRBV19; clone_size: -; cdr3_nt: TGTGCCAGTAGTAAACTAGCGGCCTACAATGAGCAGTTCTTC; cdr3_aa: CASSKLAAYNEQFF
d_call: TRBD1; j_call: TRBJ1-6; v_call: TRBV28; clone_size: -; cdr3_nt: TGTGCCAGCAGGTCGACCGGGACAGGAACATATAATTCACCCCTCCACTTT; cdr3_aa: CASRSTGTGTYNSPLHF
d_call: TRBD2; j_call: TRBJ2-7; v_call: TRBV19; clone_size: -; cdr3_nt: TGTGCCAGTAGTGTCGACTCTAGCGGGGTCTCCTACGAGCAGTACTTC; cdr3_aa: CASSVDSSGVSYEQYF
d_call: -; j_call: TRBJ1-2; v_call: TRBV28; clone_size: -; cdr3_nt: TGTGCCAGCAGTCCAGTCCAGTTTAACTATGGCTACACCTTC; cdr3_aa: CASSPVQFNYGYTF
d_call: -; j_call: TRBJ1-1; v_call: TRBV3-1/TRBV3-2; clone_size: once; cdr3_nt: TGTGCCAGCAGCCATCTACAGGGGAACACTGAAGCTTTCTTT; cdr3_aa: CASSHLQGNTEAFF